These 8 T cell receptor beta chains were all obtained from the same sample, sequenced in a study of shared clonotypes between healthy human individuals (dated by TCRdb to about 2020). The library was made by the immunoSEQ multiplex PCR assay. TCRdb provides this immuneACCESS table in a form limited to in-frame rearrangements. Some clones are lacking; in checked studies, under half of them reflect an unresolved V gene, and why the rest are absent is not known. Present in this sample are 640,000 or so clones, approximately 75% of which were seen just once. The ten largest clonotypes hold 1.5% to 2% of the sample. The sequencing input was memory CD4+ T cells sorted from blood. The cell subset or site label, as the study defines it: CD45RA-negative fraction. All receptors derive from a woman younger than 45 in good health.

In DNA, the CDR3 is TGTGCCAGCTCACGCGGGACTAGCACGTACGAGCAGTACTTC. It yields the protein CASSRGTSTYEQYF. The chain employs TRBV18 and TRBJ2-7; 9 positions match TRBD2. The CDR3 has 14 residues. The J segment lost 4 bases and the V segment lost 4 bases, leaving 5 bases of the junction unmatched. The germline V gene has CDR1 KGHSH and CDR2 LQKENI. Full variable domain (rest looked up from reference TRBV18 and TRBJ2-7): NAGVMQNPRHLVRRRGQEARLRCSPMKGHSHVYWYRQLPEEGLKFMVYLQKENIIDESGMPKERFSAEFPKEGPSILRIQQVVRGDSAAYFCASSRGTSTYEQYFGPGTRLTVT.

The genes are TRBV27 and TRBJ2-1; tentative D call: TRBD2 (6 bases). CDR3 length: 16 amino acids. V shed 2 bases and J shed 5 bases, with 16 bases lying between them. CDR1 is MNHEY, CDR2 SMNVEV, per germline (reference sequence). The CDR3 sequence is CASSLIALGTHNEQFF. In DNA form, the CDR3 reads TGTGCCAGCAGTTTAATAGCGCTAGGGACTCACAATGAGCAGTTCTTC.

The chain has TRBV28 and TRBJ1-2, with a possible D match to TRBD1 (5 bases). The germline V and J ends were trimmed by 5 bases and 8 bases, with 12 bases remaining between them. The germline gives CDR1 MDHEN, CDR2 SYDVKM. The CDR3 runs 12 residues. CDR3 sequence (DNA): TGTGCCAGCAGTCCCGCGGGACGGGGCTACACCTTC. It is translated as CASSPAGRGYTF.

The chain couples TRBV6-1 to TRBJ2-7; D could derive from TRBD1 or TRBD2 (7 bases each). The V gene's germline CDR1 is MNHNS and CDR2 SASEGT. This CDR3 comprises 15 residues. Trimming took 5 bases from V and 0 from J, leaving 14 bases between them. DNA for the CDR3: TGTGCCAGCAGTCAGGGGGGGACAAGCTCCTACGAGCAGTACTTC. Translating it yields CASSQGGTSSYEQYF.

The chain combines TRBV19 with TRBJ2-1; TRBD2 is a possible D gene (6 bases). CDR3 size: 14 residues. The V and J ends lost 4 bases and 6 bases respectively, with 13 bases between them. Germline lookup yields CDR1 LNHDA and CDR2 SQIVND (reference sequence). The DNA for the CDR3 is TGTGCCAGTAGTACGGACTACATCTTCAATGAGCAGTTCTTC. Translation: CASSTDYIFNEQFF.

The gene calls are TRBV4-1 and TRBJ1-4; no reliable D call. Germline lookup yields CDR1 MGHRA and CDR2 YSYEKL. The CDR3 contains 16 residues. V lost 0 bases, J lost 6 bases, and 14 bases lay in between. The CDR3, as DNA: TGCGCCAGCAGCCAAGAGAAAGCGGGTGTGGATGAAAAACTGTTTTTT. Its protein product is CASSQEKAGVDEKLFF.

CDR3 sequence: CASSTHWGQYF. In DNA form, the CDR3 reads TGTGCCAGCAGCACCCACTGGGGACAGTACTTC. The chain joins TRBV28 to TRBJ2-7, with D hard to call. The CDR3 length is 11 residues. The germline V gene encodes CDR1 MDHEN and CDR2 SYDVKM. The V end was cut by 6 bases, the J end by 10 bases, with 13 bases between.

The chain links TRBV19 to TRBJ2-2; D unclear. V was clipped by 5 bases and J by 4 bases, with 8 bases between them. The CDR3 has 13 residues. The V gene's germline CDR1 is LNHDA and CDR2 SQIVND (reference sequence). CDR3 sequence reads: CASSLVGTGELFF. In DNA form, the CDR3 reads TGTGCCAGTAGTTTGGTTGGCACCGGGGAGCTGTTTTTT. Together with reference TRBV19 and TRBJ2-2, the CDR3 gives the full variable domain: DGGITQSPKYLFRKEGQNVTLSCEQNLNHDAMYWYRQDPGQGLRLIYYSQIVNDFQKGDIAEGYSVSREKKESFPLTVTSAQKNPTAFYLCASSLVGTGELFFGEGSRLTVL.